This T cell receptor (beta chain) comes out of a study of blood T cell repertoires in COVID-19. Study overall: The samples span acute and convalescent COVID-19 from the United States, Italy and Spain. T cells, B-cell-depleted T cells, or PBMCs provided the cDNA or gDNA that served as material.

The V gene end was trimmed by 4 bases and the J gene end by 5 bases; junction bases not matched to a gene: 9. From germline, CDR1 is SGHTA and CDR2 FQGNSA. The CDR3 contains 15 residues. Authors' data handling: Quantification of nucleated cells was approximated via reference gene primer amplification. Sequencing was performed with immunoSEQ multiplex PCR; in TCRdb, only in-frame clones are kept and a portion is missing. V and J calls and clone size are those listed in that table; D and trimming were worked out from the DNA. The data show approximately 58,000 clones, with around 90% seen just once and roughly 9.2% held by the top ten.

This chain uses TRBV7-2 with TRBJ2-3, with 7 bases matching TRBD2. The source of this sequence is a woman older than 75 with active COVID-19. The sequenced sample was peripheral blood. DNA of the CDR3: TGTGCCAGCAGCTCTACGGCTAGCGGAAGAGATACGCAGTATTTT. Protein: CASSSTASGRDTQYF.